This is a list of T cell receptor beta chains from one sample in a study of cytomegalovirus exposure and HLA in healthy donors. The assay was immunoSEQ multiplex PCR, and TCRdb's table has in-frame clones only and misses some. The sample shows about 98,000 clones, 55% to 80% of them seen only once. Source material: PBMCs. The origin of the receptors is a human donor in good health. The CDR3 runs from the conserved cysteine through the conserved F or W. A D gene is named only where the DNA matches it firmly. Only some rows state a clone size, as once, few, many or a class for expanded clones.

CDR3 protein: CASSNNRASSYEQYF
CDR3 DNA: TGTGCCAGCAGCAACAACAGGGCGAGCTCCTACGAGCAGTACTTC
D gene: NA
clone size: NA
V gene: TRBV6-1
J gene: TRBJ2-7

CDR3 protein: CASTRQGTGEKLFF
CDR3 DNA: TGTGCCAGCACTCGACAGGGAACGGGTGAAAAACTGTTTTTT
D gene: TRBD1
clone size: NA
V gene: TRBV2
J gene: TRBJ1-4

CDR3 protein: CASSLREGNTGELFF
CDR3 DNA: TGTGCCAGCAGCCTCCGGGAGGGGAACACCGGGGAGCTGTTTTTT
D gene: TRBD2
clone size: once
V gene: TRBV4-2
J gene: TRBJ2-2

CDR3 protein: CASSLRTGVGTEAFF
CDR3 DNA: TGTGCCAGTAGTTTAAGGACAGGGGTCGGCACTGAAGCTTTCTTT
D gene: TRBD1
clone size: NA
V gene: TRBV19
J gene: TRBJ1-1

CDR3 protein: CASSSGGDTDTQYF
CDR3 DNA: TGCGCCAGCAGCTCCGGGGGAGACACAGATACGCAGTATTTT
D gene: NA
clone size: NA
V gene: TRBV5-1
J gene: TRBJ2-3

CDR3 protein: CASSLRRSVLRDEQFF
CDR3 DNA: TGTGCCAGCAGCTTGAGGAGGTCGGTGCTCCGGGATGAGCAGTTCTTC
D gene: NA
clone size: NA
V gene: TRBV7-2
J gene: TRBJ2-1

CDR3 protein: CASSSDRDFTYEQYF
CDR3 DNA: TGTGCCAGCAGTTCGGACCGGGACTTCACCTACGAGCAGTACTTC
D gene: NA
clone size: few
V gene: TRBV27
J gene: TRBJ2-7

CDR3 protein: CASSLGRGLSLF
CDR3 DNA: TGTGCCAGCAGCTTGGGCAGGGGGCTTTCCCTCTTC
D gene: TRBD1
clone size: few
V gene: TRBV13
J gene: TRBJ2-4

CDR3 protein: CASSPPGQSGTDTQYF
CDR3 DNA: TGTGCCAGCTCACCACCGGGACAGTCCGGCACAGATACGCAGTATTTT
D gene: TRBD1
clone size: NA
V gene: TRBV18
J gene: TRBJ2-3

CDR3 protein: CATSAGQGSYEQYF
CDR3 DNA: TGTGCCACTAGCGCAGGTCAAGGCTCCTACGAGCAGTACTTC
D gene: NA
clone size: NA
V gene: TRBV10-3
J gene: TRBJ2-7

CDR3 protein: CASSMGASGNTIYF
CDR3 DNA: TGTGCCAGCAGTATGGGGGCGTCCGGAAACACCATATATTTT
D gene: NA
clone size: few
V gene: TRBV6-1
J gene: TRBJ1-3

CDR3 protein: CASRRGTDTEAFF
CDR3 DNA: TGTGCCAGCAGACGCGGGACAGACACTGAAGCTTTCTTT
D gene: TRBD1
clone size: NA
V gene: TRBV6-5
J gene: TRBJ1-1

CDR3 protein: CASSQDHKREVYEQYF
CDR3 DNA: TGCGCCAGCAGCCAAGATCATAAGCGGGAGGTCTACGAGCAGTACTTC
D gene: TRBD2
clone size: few
V gene: TRBV4-1
J gene: TRBJ2-7

CDR3 protein: CASSSRVADGTDTQYF
CDR3 DNA: TGTGCCAGCAGCTCCAGGGTGGCGGATGGCACAGATACGCAGTATTTT
D gene: NA
clone size: NA
V gene: TRBV7-9
J gene: TRBJ2-3

CDR3 protein: CASSIGGQTTYEQYF
CDR3 DNA: TGTGCCAGTAGTATAGGGGGACAGACGACCTACGAGCAGTACTTC
D gene: TRBD1
clone size: NA
V gene: TRBV19
J gene: TRBJ2-7

CDR3 protein: CASSGTGDTQYF
CDR3 DNA: TGTGCCAGCAGTGGGACAGGGGATACGCAGTATTTT
D gene: TRBD1
clone size: once
V gene: TRBV2
J gene: TRBJ2-3

CDR3 protein: CAREQGRRTNTEAFF
CDR3 DNA: TGTGCCAGAGAACAGGGTCGGAGGACGAACACTGAAGCTTTCTTT
D gene: NA
clone size: NA
V gene: TRBV2
J gene: TRBJ1-1

CDR3 protein: CASSYSSTVREQYF
CDR3 DNA: TGTGCCAGCAGTTACTCGAGTACGGTTCGCGAGCAGTACTTC
D gene: NA
clone size: NA
V gene: TRBV6-5
J gene: TRBJ2-7

CDR3 protein: CASSSGGRVYGYTF
CDR3 DNA: TGTGCCAGCAGTTCGGGGGGGAGAGTTTATGGCTACACCTTC
D gene: NA
clone size: NA
V gene: TRBV7-9
J gene: TRBJ1-2

CDR3 protein: CASSLEGGLAGGEQFF
CDR3 DNA: TGTGCCAGCAGCTTAGAAGGTGGACTAGCGGGAGGTGAGCAGTTCTTC
D gene: TRBD2
clone size: NA
V gene: TRBV5-6
J gene: TRBJ2-1

CDR3 protein: CASREGTLSGNTIYF
CDR3 DNA: TGCGCCAGCAGAGAGGGGACACTCTCTGGAAACACCATATATTTT
D gene: NA
clone size: NA
V gene: TRBV5-1
J gene: TRBJ1-3

CDR3 protein: CASSPGGTHGYTF
CDR3 DNA: TGTGCCAGCTCACCTGGGGGGACCCATGGCTACACCTTC
D gene: NA
clone size: NA
V gene: TRBV18
J gene: TRBJ1-2

CDR3 protein: CASSAGTGHRALHF
CDR3 DNA: TGTGCCAGCAGCGCTGGAACGGGACATCGAGCCCTCCACTTT
D gene: NA
clone size: NA
V gene: TRBV9
J gene: TRBJ1-6

CDR3 protein: CASSEPSPADRSIIYEQYF
CDR3 DNA: TGTGCCAGCAGTGAACCATCACCCGCAGACAGGAGCATTATCTACGAGCAGTACTTC
D gene: NA
clone size: once
V gene: TRBV6-1
J gene: TRBJ2-7

CDR3 protein: CASRHTDLGTEAFF
CDR3 DNA: TGTGCCAGCAGGCACACAGATCTGGGCACTGAAGCTTTCTTT
D gene: NA
clone size: few
V gene: TRBV4-2
J gene: TRBJ1-1

CDR3 protein: CAWSVLPGHDSPLHF
CDR3 DNA: TGTGCCTGGAGTGTACTCCCGGGACATGACTCACCCCTCCACTTT
D gene: NA
clone size: NA
V gene: TRBV30
J gene: TRBJ1-6

CDR3 protein: CASSLQGSHNEQFF
CDR3 DNA: TGCGCCAGCAGCCTACAGGGTTCCCACAATGAGCAGTTCTTC
D gene: NA
clone size: NA
V gene: TRBV4-1
J gene: TRBJ2-1

CDR3 protein: CASSRHGDEQFF
CDR3 DNA: TGCGCCAGCAGCAGGCACGGGGATGAGCAGTTCTTC
D gene: NA
clone size: once
V gene: TRBV5-1
J gene: TRBJ2-1

CDR3 protein: CASRYGTSRNTGELFF
CDR3 DNA: TGTGCCAGCAGATACGGGACTTCAAGGAACACCGGGGAGCTGTTTTTT
D gene: NA
clone size: NA
V gene: TRBV9
J gene: TRBJ2-2

CDR3 protein: CASSDSRVGRETQYF
CDR3 DNA: TGTGCCAGCAGTGATAGCAGGGTAGGGCGGGAGACCCAGTACTTC
D gene: NA
clone size: NA
V gene: TRBV2
J gene: TRBJ2-5

CDR3 protein: CASSLEADTDTQYF
CDR3 DNA: TGTGCCAGCAGCTTAGAGGCCGACACAGATACGCAGTATTTT
D gene: NA
clone size: NA
V gene: TRBV11-3
J gene: TRBJ2-3

CDR3 protein: CASSQPTGFSGGSTDTQYF
CDR3 DNA: TGCGCCAGCAGCCAGCCAACCGGTTTTAGCGGAGGTAGCACAGATACGCAGTATTTT
D gene: NA
clone size: few
V gene: TRBV4-1
J gene: TRBJ2-3

CDR3 protein: CSSSPWGDEQFF
CDR3 DNA: TGTTCCAGCAGCCCATGGGGGGATGAGCAGTTCTTC
D gene: NA
clone size: NA
V gene: TRBV7-9
J gene: TRBJ2-1

CDR3 protein: CASSYSTLQANEAFF
CDR3 DNA: TGTGCCAGCAGTTACTCGACGCTGCAGGCGAATGAAGCTTTCTTT
D gene: NA
clone size: NA
V gene: TRBV6-6
J gene: TRBJ1-1

CDR3 protein: CASSKAVQPTDTQYF
CDR3 DNA: TGTGCCAGCAGCAAAGCGGTACAGCCCACAGATACGCAGTATTTT
D gene: NA
clone size: NA
V gene: TRBV21-1
J gene: TRBJ2-3

CDR3 protein: CATSRGFTASNTEAFF
CDR3 DNA: TGTGCCACCAGCAGAGGTTTCACAGCCTCGAACACTGAAGCTTTCTTT
D gene: NA
clone size: few
V gene: TRBV15
J gene: TRBJ1-1

CDR3 protein: CASSSGLAGVGTWEQYF
CDR3 DNA: TGTGCCAGCAGCTCGGGACTAGCGGGAGTGGGTACTTGGGAGCAGTACTTC
D gene: TRBD2
clone size: NA
V gene: TRBV7-6
J gene: TRBJ2-7

CDR3 protein: CASSWLEAGYEQYF
CDR3 DNA: TGCGCCAGCAGCTGGTTGGAGGCCGGATACGAGCAGTACTTC
D gene: NA
clone size: few
V gene: TRBV5-1
J gene: TRBJ2-7

CDR3 protein: CASSLFAVSGGRGYTF
CDR3 DNA: TGTGCCAGCAGCTTATTTGCTGTATCAGGGGGTCGAGGCTACACCTTC
D gene: TRBD1
clone size: NA
V gene: TRBV7-2
J gene: TRBJ1-2

CDR3 protein: CASRASGTSNNEQFF
CDR3 DNA: TGTGCCAGCAGGGCTAGCGGGACATCGAACAATGAGCAGTTCTTC
D gene: TRBD2
clone size: NA
V gene: TRBV4-2
J gene: TRBJ2-1

CDR3 protein: CASSELAETYEQYF
CDR3 DNA: TGTGCCAGCAGTGAACTAGCGGAAACCTACGAGCAGTACTTC
D gene: TRBD2
clone size: few
V gene: TRBV6-1
J gene: TRBJ2-7

CDR3 protein: CASSLGSQGARGYTF
CDR3 DNA: TGTGCCAGCAGCTTAGGATCCCAGGGGGCGCGGGGCTACACCTTC
D gene: TRBD1
clone size: NA
V gene: TRBV7-8
J gene: TRBJ1-2

CDR3 protein: CATQAGMNTGELFF
CDR3 DNA: TGTGCCACACAAGCGGGAATGAACACCGGGGAGCTGTTTTTT
D gene: TRBD2
clone size: NA
V gene: TRBV6-4
J gene: TRBJ2-2

CDR3 protein: CASSIDESGDAEAFF
CDR3 DNA: TGTGCCAGTAGTATAGATGAATCGGGTGACGCTGAAGCTTTCTTT
D gene: NA
clone size: NA
V gene: TRBV19
J gene: TRBJ1-1

CDR3 protein: CASKTGTPSYNEQFF
CDR3 DNA: TGTGCCAGCAAGACCGGGACACCCTCCTACAATGAGCAGTTCTTC
D gene: NA
clone size: few
V gene: TRBV5-8
J gene: TRBJ2-1

CDR3 protein: CASSQDRRERWYEQYF
CDR3 DNA: TGCGCCAGCAGCCAAGATAGGCGGGAGAGATGGTACGAGCAGTACTTC
D gene: TRBD2
clone size: NA
V gene: TRBV4-1
J gene: TRBJ2-7

CDR3 protein: CASSLTLGGNEQFF
CDR3 DNA: TGTGCCAGTAGTCTAACTCTCGGTGGCAATGAGCAGTTCTTC
D gene: NA
clone size: NA
V gene: TRBV19
J gene: TRBJ2-1

CDR3 protein: CATLPGVSYEQYF
CDR3 DNA: TGTGCCACCCTTCCGGGGGTCTCCTACGAGCAGTACTTC
D gene: NA
clone size: once
V gene: TRBV28
J gene: TRBJ2-7

CDR3 protein: CASSASDTQYF
CDR3 DNA: TGCGCCAGCAGTGCATCAGATACGCAGTATTTT
D gene: NA
clone size: NA
V gene: TRBV10-1
J gene: TRBJ2-3